These 8 T cell receptor beta chains came from one sample sequenced in a study of blood T cell repertoires in COVID-19. Clones were read by immunoSEQ multiplex PCR, and TCRdb kept only the in-frame ones, dropping some. The repertoire holds some 250,000 clones, with about 82% as singletons. Sequenced sample: peripheral blood. These receptor sequences come from a man older than 75 with acute or convalescent COVID-19.

In its sample, this clone was seen many times. The chain employs TRBV7-2 and TRBJ2-2, with D possibly TRBD1 on 6 matching bases. V lost 6 bases, J lost 5 bases, and 16 bases lay in between. The CDR3 loop spans 15 amino acids. The V gene's germline CDR1 is SGHTA and CDR2 FQGNSA. In DNA form, the CDR3 reads TGTGCCAGCAGGCCTCCCGGGACATCGACCGGGGAGCTGTTTTTT. It codes for CASRPPGTSTGELFF.

The V call is TRBV10-2, the J call TRBJ1-2, with 7 positions matching TRBD1. Germline V lookup: CDR1 WSHSY, CDR2 SAAADI. This CDR3 is built from 13 residues. With 3 bases clipped from V and 2 bases from J, the junction kept 0 bases outside the gene matches. In DNA, the CDR3 is TGCGCCAGCAGTGAAGGGGGCAACTATGGCTACACCTTC. Amino acids: CASSEGGNYGYTF.

The chain combines TRBV3-1 (or the pseudogene TRBV3-2) with TRBJ2-5, with 7 positions matching TRBD2. Looked up from germline, CDR1 is LGHDT and CDR2 is YNNKEL (reference sequence). CDR3 length: 14 residues. The ends lost 0 bases at V and 5 bases at J; junction bases unmatched: 3. This chain's CDR3 is CASSQEGREETQYF. DNA for the CDR3: TGTGCCAGCAGCCAAGAGGGGCGGGAGGAGACCCAGTACTTC.

The J gene is TRBJ2-2, the V gene TRBV7-9; D is unclear. Trimming took 1 base from V and 4 from J, leaving 4 bases between them. Per germline, CDR1 SEHNR and CDR2 FQNEAQ (reference sequence). The length of the CDR3 is 13 residues. This CDR3 is CASSLESTGELFF. The DNA for the CDR3 is TGTGCCAGCAGCTTAGAGAGCACCGGGGAGCTGTTTTTT.

The V call is TRBV25-1, the J call TRBJ2-7; no clear D gene. Between the trimmed V and J ends, which lost 5 bases and 3 bases, there was a span of 5 bases. This CDR3 is built from 11 residues. CDR1 is MGHDK, CDR2 SYGVNS, per germline. The CDR3 loop is CASSSLYEQYF. The CDR3, as DNA: TGTGCCAGCAGTTCCCTCTACGAGCAGTACTTC.

The chain carries TRBV19 and TRBJ2-7, with 8 positions matching TRBD1. The CDR3 is 14 amino acids. The V segment lost 7 bases and the J segment 2 bases; nucleotides outside the gene matches: 7. Germline-derived CDR1 and CDR2 are LNHDA and SQIVND (reference sequence). CDR3 in amino acids: CASIQGDWPYEQYF. For the CDR3, the DNA is TGTGCCAGTATACAGGGGGACTGGCCCTACGAGCAGTACTTC.

This clone was observed a few times. The V gene is TRBV7-9, the J gene TRBJ1-2; 9 nucleotides match TRBD1. The CDR3 sequence is 13 residues long. Germline-derived CDR1 and CDR2 are SEHNR and FQNEAQ (reference sequence). The J segment lost 6 bases and the V segment lost 4 bases, leaving 3 bases of the junction unmatched. CDR3 DNA: TGTGCCAGCAGCTCCGGGACAGGGCATGGCTACACCTTC. Protein sequence: CASSSGTGHGYTF. The full variable domain, rest sourced from reference TRBV7-9 and TRBJ1-2, is DTGVSQNPRHKITKRGQNVTFRCDPISEHNRLYWYRQTLGQGPEFLTYFQNEAQLEKSRLLSDRFSAERPKGSFSTLEIQRTEQGDSAMYLCASSSGTGHGYTFGSGTRLTVV.

As to this clone: The junction departs from the called germline gene at one end, perhaps through a read error. The V call is TRBV7-9, the J call TRBJ1-6; 7 bases line up with TRBD1. This CDR3 is 16 amino acids long. Germline V lookup: CDR1 SEHNR, CDR2 FQNEAQ (reference sequence). CDR3 region: CASSVARQGYYSPLHF. CDR3 sequence (DNA): TGTGCCAGCAGCGTAGCCAGACAGGGCTATTATTCACCCCTCCACTTT.